This T cell receptor beta chain originates from a study of cytomegalovirus exposure and HLA in healthy donors. CDR3 size: 15 residues. The V and J ends lost 7 bases and 0 bases, in that order; junction bases with no gene match: 8. CDR1 is SEHNR, CDR2 FQNEAQ, per germline (reference sequence). 13 Jbeta primers and 60 Vbeta primers were used for the PCR. Original handling: In a later analysis, of 84 million or so unique beta chains, about 12 million appeared in at least two donors. Sequencing was performed with immunoSEQ multiplex PCR; in TCRdb, only in-frame clones are kept and a portion is missing. V, J and clone size are taken as reported in that table, and D and trimming were inferred from the DNA itself. The sample lists around 110,000 clones, about 68% occurring once. The study's findings and limits: Follow-up analysis seemed to connect common viral pathogens with several of the most significant clusters identified.

This clone was counted a single time. Antigen: not known. This receptor was identified in a woman in her 40s in good health and CMV-seropositive. This chain joins TRBV7-9 and TRBJ1-1, with TRBD1 identical over 7 bases. The specimen sequenced was PBMCs. The CDR3 here is CASMTGTDMNTEAFF. The CDR3 DNA reads TGTGCCAGCATGACCGGGACAGACATGAACACTGAAGCTTTCTTT.